This T cell receptor (beta chain) emerged from a study of beta chain features in type 1 diabetes. V lost 7 bases and J lost 5, with 15 bases in between. Per the germline V gene, CDR1 is SGDLS and CDR2 is YYNGEE. CDR3 length: 13 residues. This clone was detected a few times. The same CDR3 can be traced to other DNA sequences in this sample. The whole isolated RNA underwent reverse transcription, so sequencing captured expressed TCRB transcripts. Only in-frame clones appear in the TCRdb table, and some are missing; sequencing was by immunoSEQ multiplex PCR. The sample lists hundreds of thousands of clones; around 16% were seen once.

V usage is TRBV9 and J usage is TRBJ1-2; D gene ambiguous. The clonotype was recovered from a man aged 18 to 30 in good health. The sample taken for sequencing was naive CD4+ T cells from blood. Here the CDR3 reads CASSSGGGYGYTF. CDR3 DNA: TGTGCCAGCTCCTCGGGCGGTGGGTATGGCTACACCTTC.